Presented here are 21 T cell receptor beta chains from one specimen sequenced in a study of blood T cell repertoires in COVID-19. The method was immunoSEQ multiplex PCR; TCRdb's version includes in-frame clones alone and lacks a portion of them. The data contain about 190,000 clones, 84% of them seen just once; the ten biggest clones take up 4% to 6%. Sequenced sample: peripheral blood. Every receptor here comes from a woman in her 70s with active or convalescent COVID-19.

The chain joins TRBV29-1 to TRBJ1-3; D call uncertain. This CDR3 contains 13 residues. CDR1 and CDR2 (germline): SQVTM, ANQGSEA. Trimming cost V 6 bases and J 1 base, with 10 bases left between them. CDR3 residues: CSVLTRSGNTIYF. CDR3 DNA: TGCAGCGTACTGACACGTTCTGGAAACACCATATATTTT.

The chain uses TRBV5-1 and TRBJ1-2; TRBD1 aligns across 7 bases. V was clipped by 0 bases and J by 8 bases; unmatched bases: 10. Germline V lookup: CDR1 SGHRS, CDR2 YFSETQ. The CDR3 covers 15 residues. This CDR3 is CASSLAMTGNAGYTF. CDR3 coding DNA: TGCGCCAGCAGCTTGGCCATGACAGGGAATGCGGGCTACACCTTC.

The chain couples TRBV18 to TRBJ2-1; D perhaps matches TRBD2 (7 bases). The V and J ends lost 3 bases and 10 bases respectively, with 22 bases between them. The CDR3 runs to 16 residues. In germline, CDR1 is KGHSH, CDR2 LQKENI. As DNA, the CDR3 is TGTGCCAGCTCACCGCGGGGGCGTCAGCTACCAGGGGAGCAGTTCTTC. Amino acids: CASSPRGRQLPGEQFF.

The CDR3 DNA follows: TGTGCCGGGACACCTCTAGCCAAAAACATTCAGTACTTC. This translates into CAGTPLAKNIQYF. The chain employs TRBV2 and TRBJ2-4, with D possibly being TRBD1 (6 bases). V was pared by 11 bases and J by 0 bases, with 11 bases between. CDR1 is SNHLY, CDR2 FYNNEI, per germline. The length of the CDR3 is 13 residues.

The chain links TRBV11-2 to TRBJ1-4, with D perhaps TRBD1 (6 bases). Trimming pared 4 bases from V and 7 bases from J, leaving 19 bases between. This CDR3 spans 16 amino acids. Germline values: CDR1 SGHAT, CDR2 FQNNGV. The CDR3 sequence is CASSSRGRGQSEKLFF. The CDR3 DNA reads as TGTGCCAGCAGCTCCAGGGGCAGGGGTCAGAGTGAAAAACTGTTTTTT.

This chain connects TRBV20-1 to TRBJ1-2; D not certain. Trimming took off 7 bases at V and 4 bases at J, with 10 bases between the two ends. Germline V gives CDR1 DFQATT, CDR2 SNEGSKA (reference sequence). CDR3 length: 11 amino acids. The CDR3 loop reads CSGSRLYGYTF. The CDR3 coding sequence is TGCAGTGGTAGCAGACTCTATGGCTACACCTTC.

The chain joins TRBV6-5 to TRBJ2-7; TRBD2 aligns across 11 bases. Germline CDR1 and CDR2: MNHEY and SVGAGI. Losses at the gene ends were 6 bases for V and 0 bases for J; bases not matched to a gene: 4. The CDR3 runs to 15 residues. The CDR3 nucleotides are TGTGCCAGCAGGGATCTAGCGGGAGGCTCCTACGAGCAGTACTTC. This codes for CASRDLAGGSYEQYF.

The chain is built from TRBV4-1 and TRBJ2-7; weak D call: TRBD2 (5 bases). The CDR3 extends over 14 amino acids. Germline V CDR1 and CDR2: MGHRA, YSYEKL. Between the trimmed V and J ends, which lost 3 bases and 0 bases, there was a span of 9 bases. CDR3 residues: CASSHGGLSYEQYF. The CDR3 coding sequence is TGCGCCAGCAGCCACGGAGGCCTCTCCTACGAGCAGTACTTC.

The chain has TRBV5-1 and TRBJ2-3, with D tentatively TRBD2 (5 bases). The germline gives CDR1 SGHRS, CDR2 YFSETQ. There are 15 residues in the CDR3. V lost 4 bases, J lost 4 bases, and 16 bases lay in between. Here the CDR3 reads CASSPREGGPDTQYF. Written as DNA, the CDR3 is TGCGCCAGCAGCCCCCGAGAGGGTGGGCCAGATACGCAGTATTTT.

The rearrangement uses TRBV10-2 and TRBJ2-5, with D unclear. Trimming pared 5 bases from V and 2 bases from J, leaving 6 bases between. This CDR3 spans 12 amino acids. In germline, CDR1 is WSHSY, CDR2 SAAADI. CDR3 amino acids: CASSSLQETQYF. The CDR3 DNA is TGCGCCAGCAGTTCCCTACAAGAGACCCAGTACTTC.

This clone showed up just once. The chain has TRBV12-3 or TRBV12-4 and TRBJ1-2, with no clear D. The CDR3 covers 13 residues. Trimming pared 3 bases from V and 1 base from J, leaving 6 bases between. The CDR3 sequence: CASSFPLNYGYTF. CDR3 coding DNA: TGTGCCAGCAGTTTCCCCCTTAACTATGGCTACACCTTC.

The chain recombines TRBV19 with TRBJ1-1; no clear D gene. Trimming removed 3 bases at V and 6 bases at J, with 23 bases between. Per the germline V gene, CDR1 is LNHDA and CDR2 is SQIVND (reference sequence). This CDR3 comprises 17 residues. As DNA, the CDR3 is TGTGCCAGTAGTATGGGAGGGAGTGGAAAAAGACATGCTGAAGCTTTCTTT. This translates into CASSMGGSGKRHAEAFF. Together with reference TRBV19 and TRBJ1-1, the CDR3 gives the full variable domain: DGGITQSPKYLFRKEGQNVTLSCEQNLNHDAMYWYRQDPGQGLRLIYYSQIVNDFQKGDIAEGYSVSREKKESFPLTVTSAQKNPTAFYLCASSMGGSGKRHAEAFFGQGTRLTVV.

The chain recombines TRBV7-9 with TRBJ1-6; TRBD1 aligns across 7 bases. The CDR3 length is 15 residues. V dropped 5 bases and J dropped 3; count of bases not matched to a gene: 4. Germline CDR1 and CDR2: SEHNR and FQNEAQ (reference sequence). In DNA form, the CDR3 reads TGTGCCAGCAGCGGGGGACAGAGCTATAATTCACCCCTCCACTTT. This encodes CASSGGQSYNSPLHF.

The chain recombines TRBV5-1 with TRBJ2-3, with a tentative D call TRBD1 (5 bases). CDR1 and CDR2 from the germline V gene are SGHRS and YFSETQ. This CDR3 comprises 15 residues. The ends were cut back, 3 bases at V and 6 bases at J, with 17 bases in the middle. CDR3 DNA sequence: TGCGCCAGCAGCTCCCCTTTAGGGGAAGCTGATACGCAGTATTTT. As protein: CASSSPLGEADTQYF.

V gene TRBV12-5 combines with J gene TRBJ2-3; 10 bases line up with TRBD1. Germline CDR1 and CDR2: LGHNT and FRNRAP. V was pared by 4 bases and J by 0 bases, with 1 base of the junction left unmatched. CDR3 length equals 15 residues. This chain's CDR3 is CASGSGQGSTDTQYF. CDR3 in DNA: TGTGCTAGTGGTTCGGGACAGGGGAGCACAGATACGCAGTATTTT.

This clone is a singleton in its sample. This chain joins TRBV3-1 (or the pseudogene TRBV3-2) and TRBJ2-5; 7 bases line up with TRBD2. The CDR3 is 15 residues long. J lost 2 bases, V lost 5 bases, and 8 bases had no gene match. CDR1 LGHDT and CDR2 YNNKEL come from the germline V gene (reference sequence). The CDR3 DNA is TGTGCCAGCAGCAGGACTAGGGGCGTACAAGAGACCCAGTACTTC. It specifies CASSRTRGVQETQYF.

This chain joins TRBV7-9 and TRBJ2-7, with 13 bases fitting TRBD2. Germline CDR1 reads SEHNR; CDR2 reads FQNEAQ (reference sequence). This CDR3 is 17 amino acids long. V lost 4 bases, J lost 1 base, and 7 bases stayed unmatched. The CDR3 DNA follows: TGTGCCAGCAGCTCAACCGTGGGACTAGCGGGATCCTACGAGCAGTACTTC. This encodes CASSSTVGLAGSYEQYF.

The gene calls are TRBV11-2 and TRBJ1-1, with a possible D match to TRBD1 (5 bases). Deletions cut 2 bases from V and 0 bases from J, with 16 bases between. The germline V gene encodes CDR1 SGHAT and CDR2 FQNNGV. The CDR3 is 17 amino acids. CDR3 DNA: TGTGCCAGCAGCTTACTATCGGGCAGGGTCATGAACACTGAAGCTTTCTTT. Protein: CASSLLSGRVMNTEAFF.

CDR3 sequence: CAIKQGSRELFF. The CDR3, as DNA: TGTGCCATCAAACAGGGATCCCGGGAGCTGTTTTTT. The chain uses TRBV28 and TRBJ2-2; D possibly corresponds to TRBD1 (6 bases). Germline-derived CDR1 and CDR2 are MDHEN and SYDVKM. The CDR3 spans 12 residues. The V gene lost 10 bases and the J gene lost 9 bases, with 15 bases spanning the gap.

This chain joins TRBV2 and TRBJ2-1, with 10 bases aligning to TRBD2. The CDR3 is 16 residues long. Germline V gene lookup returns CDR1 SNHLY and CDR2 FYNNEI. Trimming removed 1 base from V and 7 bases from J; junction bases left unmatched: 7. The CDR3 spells CASSEGLAGDSNEQFF. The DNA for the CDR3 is TGTGCCAGCAGTGAAGGCCTAGCGGGAGATTCGAATGAGCAGTTCTTC. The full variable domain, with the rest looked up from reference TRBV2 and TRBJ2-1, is EPEVTQTPSHQVTQMGQEVILRCVPISNHLYFYWYRQILGQKVEFLVSFYNNEISEKSEIFDDQFSVERPDGSNFTLKIRSTKLEDSAMYFCASSEGLAGDSNEQFFGPGTRLTVL.

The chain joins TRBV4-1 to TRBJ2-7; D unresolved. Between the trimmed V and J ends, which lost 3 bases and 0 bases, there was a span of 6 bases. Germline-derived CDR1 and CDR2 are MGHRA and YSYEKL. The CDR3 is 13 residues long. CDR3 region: CASSHPSSYEQYF. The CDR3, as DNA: TGCGCCAGCAGCCATCCGAGCTCCTACGAGCAGTACTTC.